A single sample gave rise to the 16 T cell receptor beta chains below, sequenced in a study of tumor-infiltrating lymphocytes in oesophageal squamous cell carcinoma. Each CDR3 protein gets one entry after TCRdb re-called the PCR reads with MiXCR. The data contain roughly 10,000 distinct CDR3 sequences, roughly 64% of them singletons. Sample: esophageal tumor tissue. These receptors all come from a female donor with esophageal squamous cell carcinoma.

This rearrangement joins TRBV28 to TRBJ2-7; D is possibly TRBD2 (6 bases). Trimming left V 7 bases short and J 0 bases short, with 19 bases between. Germline CDR1 and CDR2: MDHEN and SYDVKM. The CDR3 consists of 16 residues. The CDR3, as DNA: TGTGCCAGCACGTCCTCCGGGACTCCTAACTCCTACGAGCAGTACTTC. Translated, it gives CASTSSGTPNSYEQYF.

Remarks on this clonotype: This CDR3 is missing its conserved last phenylalanine or tryptophan, likely due to a read error. The DNA is omitted, as the CDR3 cannot be located on it reliably, and the CDR3 follows TCRdb's listing. This chain connects TRBV28 to TRBJ1-6. Germline V gene sequence: CDR1 MDHEN, CDR2 SYDVKM. The CDR3 numbers 15 amino acids, ends counted. CDR3 protein: CASSLDVRASYEQYY.

This clonotype was recorded only once. V is TRBV7-2 and J is TRBJ1-1, with D hard to call. V was pared by 1 base and J by 3 bases, with 3 bases between. Germline CDR1 SGHTA, CDR2 FQGNSA. The CDR3 length is 12 residues. As DNA, the CDR3 is TGTGCCAGCAGCTTAGGGTACACTGAAGCTTTCTTT. Translated: CASSLGYTEAFF.

This clonotype was counted once. V usage is TRBV12-3 or TRBV12-4 and J usage is TRBJ2-1, with 8 bases that match TRBD2. J gave up 6 bases and V 2 bases, and 3 bases lay outside the gene matches. The CDR3 covers 14 residues. CDR3 coding DNA: TGTGCCAGCAGTTTACGGCTAGCGGGCAATGAGCAGTTCTTC. Amino acids: CASSLRLAGNEQFF.

The rearrangement joins TRBV6-2 or TRBV6-3 to TRBJ2-3, with TRBD1 as a possible D gene (5 bases). Germline CDR1 is MNHEY and CDR2 is SVGEGT. The CDR3 covers 13 residues. Trimming took off 9 bases at V and 4 bases at J, with 14 bases between the two ends. In nucleotides, the CDR3 is TGTGCCAGTTCTCGCAGGGCGTCAGATACGCAGTATTTT. This encodes CASSRRASDTQYF.

This clonotype has just a few counts. J is TRBJ1-4 and V is TRBV7-2; 7 bases match TRBD1. Germline CDR1 reads SGHTA; CDR2 reads FQGNSA. The CDR3 totals 14 residues. After removal of 5 bases from V and 7 bases from J, the junction contained 7 bases not matched to a gene. The CDR3 DNA reads as TGTGCCAGCAGCCCCCCTGGGACAGCTGAAAAACTGTTTTTT. Its translation is CASSPPGTAEKLFF.

This clonotype occurred a few times. The J gene is TRBJ2-7, the V gene TRBV7-3, with D perhaps assigned TRBD1 or TRBD2 (6 bases each). The J call is in doubt because the DNA end fits TRBJ2-5 better. CDR1 and CDR2 from the germline V gene are SGHTA and FQGTGA. The CDR3 spans 14 residues. In DNA, the CDR3 is TGTGCCAGCAGCTTAAGGGGGGCCTTCCAGACCCAGTACTTC. Protein sequence: CASSLRGAFQTQYF.

This clonotype was observed a handful of times. This chain connects TRBV7-8 to TRBJ2-1; 11 bases fit TRBD2. J gave up 10 bases and V 4 bases, and 12 bases lay outside the gene matches. The CDR3 is made up of 16 amino acids. From germline, CDR1 is SGHVS and CDR2 FQNEAQ. CDR3: CASSSSTSGNGREQFF. The DNA of the CDR3 is TGTGCCAGCAGCTCCTCGACTAGCGGGAATGGGAGGGAGCAGTTCTTC.

The V and J genes are TRBV28 and TRBJ2-2; D uncertain. V lost 6 bases and J 4 bases, leaving 12 bases between the germline ends. Germline assignment: CDR1 MDHEN and CDR2 SYDVKM. CDR3 size: 14 residues. CDR3 sequence reads: CASRFQSVTGELFF. Written as DNA, the CDR3 is TGTGCCAGCAGATTTCAGAGCGTCACCGGGGAGCTGTTTTTT. The complete variable domain, with remaining parts taken from reference TRBV28 and TRBJ2-2, reads DVKVTQSSRYLVKRTGEKVFLECVQDMDHENMFWYRQDPGLGLRLIYFSYDVKMKEKGDIPEGYSVSREKKERFSLILESASTNQTSMYLCASRFQSVTGELFFGEGSRLTVL.

The V call is TRBV12-3 or TRBV12-4, the J call TRBJ2-1; D may be TRBD1 (5 bases). The DNA end favors TRBJ2-7, so the J call may be wrong. The CDR3 totals 13 residues. Here the CDR3 reads CASSVTASYEQYF. In DNA, the CDR3 is TGTGCCAGCAGCGTGACAGCATCCTACGAGCAGTACTTC.

The rearrangement links TRBV24-1 to TRBJ2-1, with D perhaps being TRBD1 or TRBD2 (6 bases each). Germline CDR1 KGHDR, CDR2 SFDVKD. The CDR3 has 17 amino acids. V lost 5 bases to trimming and J lost 4 bases, with 20 bases between them. The CDR3: CATSGSGGGRGYNEQFF. The CDR3 region has the DNA TGTGCCACCAGTGGAAGCGGAGGGGGACGCGGGTACAATGAGCAGTTCTTC.

CDR3 DNA sequence: TGTGCCAGCAGTGAATTTGCGGGAGGGAAGGATACGCAGTATTTT. This translates into CASSEFAGGKDTQYF. The chain joins TRBV6-1 to TRBJ2-3; TRBD2 matches 9 bases. The CDR3 extends over 15 amino acids. The germline V gene encodes CDR1 MNHNS and CDR2 SASEGT. V gave up 2 bases and J gave up 6 bases; unmatched junction bases: 6.

This chain uses TRBV7-2 with TRBJ2-1; 9 nucleotides line up with TRBD2. The CDR3 contains 17 residues. Germline CDR1 is SGHTA and CDR2 is FQGNSA. V lost 2 bases, J lost 3 bases, and 8 bases stayed unmatched. CDR3: CASSLRGLASYYNEQFF. The CDR3, as DNA: TGTGCCAGCAGCTTAAGGGGACTAGCATCCTACTACAATGAGCAGTTCTTC.

The chain is built from TRBV12-3 or TRBV12-4 and TRBJ2-3, with a tentative D call TRBD2 (6 bases). The J call may be wrong; the DNA end is better matched by TRBJ2-1. This CDR3 is built from 15 residues. The chain's CDR3 is CASSPGAGTYNEQFF. The CDR3 region has the DNA TGTGCCAGCAGCCCCGGTGCGGGGACCTACAATGAGCAGTTCTTC.

The chain is built from TRBV7-3 and TRBJ2-5; TRBD2 aligns across 12 bases. TRBJ2-1 matches the DNA end more closely, so the J call is doubtful. The germline CDR1 and CDR2 sequences are SGHTA and FQGTGA. The CDR3 is made up of 16 amino acids. CDR3 region: CASSLSLAGGVNEQFF. The DNA of the CDR3 is TGTGCCAGCAGCTTATCCCTAGCGGGAGGGGTCAATGAGCAGTTCTTC.

This clonotype is large. The J gene is TRBJ1-1, the V gene TRBV27; 8 bases align to TRBD1. Trimming cost V 5 bases and J 0 bases; bases outside gene matches: 14. The germline CDR1 and CDR2 sequences are MNHEY and SMNVEV (reference sequence). The CDR3 spans 18 residues. The CDR3 is CASSPYIRTGMMNTEAFF. CDR3 nucleotide sequence: TGTGCCAGCAGTCCATATATTCGGACAGGGATGATGAACACTGAAGCTTTCTTT.